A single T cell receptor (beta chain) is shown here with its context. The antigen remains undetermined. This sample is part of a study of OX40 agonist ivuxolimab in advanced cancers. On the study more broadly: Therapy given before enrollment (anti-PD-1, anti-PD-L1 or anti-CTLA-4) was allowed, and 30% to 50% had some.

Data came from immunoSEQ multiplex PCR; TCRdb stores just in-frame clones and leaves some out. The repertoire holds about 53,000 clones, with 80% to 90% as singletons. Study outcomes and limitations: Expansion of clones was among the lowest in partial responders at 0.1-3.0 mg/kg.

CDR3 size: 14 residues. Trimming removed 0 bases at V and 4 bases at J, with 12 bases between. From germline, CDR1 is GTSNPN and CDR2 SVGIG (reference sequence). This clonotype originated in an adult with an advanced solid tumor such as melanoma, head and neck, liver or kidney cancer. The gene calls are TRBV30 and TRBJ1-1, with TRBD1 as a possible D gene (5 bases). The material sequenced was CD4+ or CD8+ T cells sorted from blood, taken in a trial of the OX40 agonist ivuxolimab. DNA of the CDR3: TGTGCCTGGAGTGTAACGGGGGTGGTCACTGAAGCTTTCTTT. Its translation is CAWSVTGVVTEAFF. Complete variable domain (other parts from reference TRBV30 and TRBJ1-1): SQTIHQWPATLVQPVGSPLSLECTVEGTSNPNLYWYRQAAGRGLQLLFYSVGIGQISSEVPQNLSASRPQDRQFILSSKKLLLSDSGFYLCAWSVTGVVTEAFFGQGTRLTVV.